Sequencing of this TCR beta chain was carried out in a study of CD8 T cells in Susac syndrome. Random hexamers were used to reverse transcribe the RNA input (about 0.45 to 1 ug). The TCR beta CDR3 was amplified by immunoSEQ multiplex PCR across 54 Vbeta, 13 Jbeta. TCRdb fed the immunoSEQ multiplex PCR reads into MiXCR, producing one record per CDR3 protein. The sample includes some 450,000 distinct CDR3 sequences, 85% to 90% of them seen just once. CD8+ and CD4+ T cells from blood underwent TCR beta sequencing, which was carried out in a high-throughput format. This CDR3 has 12 residues. CDR1 and CDR2 from the germline V gene are DFQATT and SNEGSKA (reference sequence). Trimming left V 0 bases short and J 9 bases short, with 9 bases between.

Sequencing was done on a sample of CD8+ T cells from PBMCs. The rearrangement joins TRBV20-1 to TRBJ2-1; possible D gene TRBD1, 6 bases. The source of this sequence is a human donor with multiple sclerosis. CDR3 loop: CSARDEGGEQFF. The CDR3 region has the DNA TGCAGTGCTAGAGATGAAGGGGGTGAGCAGTTCTTC.